A single sample is the source of the 12 T cell receptor beta chains below, sequenced in a study of T cell responses to AZD1222 COVID-19 vaccine. Data came from immunoSEQ multiplex PCR; TCRdb stores just in-frame clones and leaves some out. The sample consists of 90,000 to 100,000 clones, 80% to 90% of them appearing once. The sample here was peripheral blood, taken on day 0 of AZD1222 vaccination. The receptors here all came from an adult in good health.

V and J are TRBV27 and TRBJ1-3; D gene ambiguous. Trimming pared 1 base from V and 6 bases from J, leaving 22 bases between. Germline assignment: CDR1 MNHEY and CDR2 SMNVEV (reference sequence). The CDR3 has 18 amino acids. CDR3 in amino acids: CASSLYREEVRVENTIYF. The CDR3 DNA reads as TGTGCCAGCAGTTTATATCGGGAGGAGGTCCGGGTGGAAAACACCATATATTTT.

The genes are TRBV7-2 and TRBJ1-2, with D unresolved. CDR1 is SGHTA and CDR2 is FQGNSA in the germline V gene. V was shortened by 4 bases and J by 7 bases, with 10 bases between the two germline ends. CDR3 length equals 12 residues. The CDR3 loop is CASSSILGGYTF. The CDR3 region has the DNA TGTGCCAGCAGCTCTATTTTAGGTGGCTACACCTTC.

The rearrangement uses TRBV6-5 and TRBJ2-1, with D perhaps matching TRBD1 or TRBD2 (5 bases each). The CDR3 contains 11 residues. Trimming left V 1 base short and J 10 bases short, with 5 bases between. Germline values: CDR1 MNHEY, CDR2 SVGAGI. The CDR3 loop is CASSYWGEQFF. The CDR3, as DNA: TGTGCCAGCAGTTACTGGGGGGAGCAGTTCTTC.

The chain employs TRBV2 and TRBJ1-1; 8 nucleotides match TRBD1. The length of the CDR3 is 17 residues. Germline V lookup: CDR1 SNHLY, CDR2 FYNNEI. Trimming at V came to 5 bases and at J to 5 bases, leaving 16 bases not matched to a gene. The CDR3 DNA is TGTGCCAGCAGTACCCTCGGACAGGGAGGGAAGGGGACTGAAGCTTTCTTT. Protein product: CASSTLGQGGKGTEAFF.

The chain joins TRBV10-3 to TRBJ1-5; D is ambiguous. This CDR3 has 13 amino acids. Trimming stripped 6 bases from V and 3 bases from J, with 9 bases between. Germline lookup yields CDR1 ENHRY and CDR2 SYGVKD. In nucleotides, the CDR3 is TGTGCCATCAGAACGGGATCCAATCAGCCCCAGCATTTT. Residues: CAIRTGSNQPQHF.

The chain joins TRBV27 to TRBJ2-1, with D tentatively TRBD2 (5 bases). The length of the CDR3 is 15 residues. Per the germline V gene, CDR1 is MNHEY and CDR2 is SMNVEV (reference sequence). The V end was cut by 6 bases, the J end by 7 bases, with 19 bases between. CDR3 DNA: TGTGCCAGCAGGCTCCAAGGAGGAGTGAGGAATGAGCAGTTCTTC. This sequence encodes CASRLQGGVRNEQFF.

The CDR3 reads CASSQGSRWSYNEQFF. In DNA form, the CDR3 reads TGTGCCAGCAGCCAAGGTAGTCGGTGGTCCTACAATGAGCAGTTCTTC. The genes are TRBV4-2 and TRBJ2-1; no reliable D call. The V gene's germline CDR1 is LGHNA and CDR2 YNFKEQ. The V end lost 1 base, the J end lost 1 base, and 11 bases lay between the germline ends. The CDR3 consists of 16 residues.

Only one count was recorded for this clone. The chain combines TRBV9 with TRBJ2-1, with no clear D. Germline V gene sequence: CDR1 SGDLS, CDR2 YYNGEE. The CDR3 sequence is 11 residues long. Trimming left V 4 bases short and J 13 bases short, with 12 bases between. Here the CDR3 DNA reads TGTGCCAGCAGCCGATCGTCGGTCCAGTTCTTC. Protein product: CASSRSSVQFF.

The genes are TRBV2 and TRBJ2-1; 9 bases agree with TRBD1. From germline, CDR1 is SNHLY and CDR2 FYNNEI. V lost 4 bases to trimming and J lost 4 bases; unmatched junction nucleotides: 5. This CDR3 contains 15 residues. The CDR3 loop is CASSGTGGVYNEQFF. DNA of the CDR3: TGTGCCAGCAGTGGAACAGGGGGCGTTTACAATGAGCAGTTCTTC.

This clone is a singleton in its sample. The chain combines TRBV3-1 (or the pseudogene TRBV3-2) with TRBJ1-2, with 9 positions matching TRBD1. Germline CDR1 and CDR2: LGHDT and YNNKEL (reference sequence). V lost 4 bases, J lost 4 bases, and 4 bases stayed unmatched. The CDR3 contains 14 residues. DNA for the CDR3: TGTGCCAGCAGCCCCGGGACAGGGCCCTATGGCTACACCTTC. This encodes CASSPGTGPYGYTF.

J is TRBJ2-1 and V is TRBV7-2; D may be TRBD1 (5 bases). Germline V gene sequence: CDR1 SGHTA, CDR2 FQGNSA. V was pared by 3 bases and J by 5 bases, with 14 bases between. The CDR3 covers 15 residues. CDR3 DNA sequence: TGTGCCAGCAGCTTCGCGGCAGGGAATCACAATGAGCAGTTCTTC. Translating gives CASSFAAGNHNEQFF.

This clone was seen once. This chain uses TRBV27 with TRBJ1-5; tentatively, D is TRBD1 (6 bases). The germline V gene has CDR1 MNHEY and CDR2 SMNVEV (reference sequence). Trimming cost V 4 bases and J 9 bases, with 16 bases left between them. The CDR3 sequence is 14 residues long. CDR3 loop: CASSSSYRVGPQHF. The DNA for the CDR3 is TGTGCCAGCAGTTCTTCATACAGGGTTGGGCCCCAGCATTTT.